This TCR beta chain was sequenced during a study of blood T cells in healthy people across ages. General study results and limits: One million T cells yielded diversity estimates that were considered underestimates.

CDR3 length: 13 amino acids. Germline V gene lookup returns CDR1 SQVTM and CDR2 ANQGSEA. On this clonotype: Its matching antigen is unknown.

A second PCR of about 6 to 11 cycles used a sample-barcoded 5' primer and a J-beta primer mix. TCRdb reprocessed the 5' RACE reads via MiXCR and lists one record per CDR3 protein. The data contain more than 750,000 distinct CDR3 sequences, roughly 28% of them singletons. The same sample was also used in a study of T cells of mothers and their children.

V and J are TRBV29-1 and TRBJ2-4, with TRBD1 matching 10 bases. The last part of the DNA fits TRBJ2-7 better; the J call may be wrong. This TCR was recovered from a middle-aged woman in good health. Sequenced: blood. The CDR3 here is CSTTGGANYEQYF. CDR3 nucleotides: TGCAGCACGACAGGGGGCGCGAACTACGAGCAGTACTTC.